This T cell receptor (beta chain) was identified in a study of tumor-infiltrating lymphocytes in localized non-small cell lung cancer. For the study at large: From each patient, both tumor and uninvolved lung, non-adjacent to tumor, were sampled. General observations from the study: Higher tumor T cell infiltration than in uninvolved lung was supported by TCRbeta sequencing. Each assay used a separate piece of the same tissue. Tumor T-cell fraction was not associated with recurrence-free survival.

Libraries were prepared by immunoSEQ multiplex PCR; TCRdb keeps only in-frame clonotypes and omits some of them. Of approximately 13,000 clones listed, 70% to 80% are singletons. The CDR3 consists of 13 residues. The germline gives CDR1 KGHSH, CDR2 LQKENI. Trimming left V 1 base short and J 3 bases short, with 6 bases between. Comment on this clone: Its antigen remains unidentified. Additional DNA sequences in this sample encode the identical CDR3.

The sample comprised lung tumor tissue. The source is a human donor with non-small cell lung cancer. The chain joins TRBV18 to TRBJ2-5; D is unclear. The CDR3 sequence: CASSPLREETQYF. The CDR3, as DNA: TGTGCCAGCTCACCACTAAGGGAAGAGACCCAGTACTTC.